A single sample is the source of the 21 T cell receptor beta chains below, sequenced in a study of T cell changes during pregnancy in multiple sclerosis. TCRdb keeps only in-frame clones here, not all; method: immunoSEQ multiplex PCR. The sample yields more than 90,000 clones, approximately 92% seen once. This sample comprised peripheral blood, obtained in the second trimester of pregnancy. The receptor set was obtained from a female donor with multiple sclerosis, enrolled in a pregnancy study.

Many counts were recorded for this clone. The rearrangement links TRBV29-1 to TRBJ1-1; D is uncertain. Trimming stripped 3 bases from V and 1 base from J, with 9 bases between. The CDR3 totals 13 residues. Germline V gene lookup returns CDR1 SQVTM and CDR2 ANQGSEA. This CDR3 is CSVEYMWNTEAFF. The DNA of the CDR3 is TGCAGCGTTGAGTACATGTGGAACACTGAAGCTTTCTTT.

This chain connects TRBV30 to TRBJ2-7; 8 bases are shared with TRBD1. The CDR3 has 17 amino acids. CDR1 is GTSNPN and CDR2 is SVGIG in the germline V gene (reference sequence). Trimming removed 0 bases from V and 0 bases from J; junction bases left unmatched: 10. The CDR3, as DNA: TGTGCCTGGAGTGTACCTTCTCGGACAGGGAACTCCTACGAGCAGTACTTC. It yields the protein CAWSVPSRTGNSYEQYF.

The J gene is TRBJ2-7, the V gene TRBV15; 14 bases map to TRBD2. V lost 5 bases and J lost 4; bases outside the gene matches: 7. Per germline, CDR1 LNHNV and CDR2 YYDKDF (reference sequence). The CDR3 length is 16 residues. This CDR3 is CATSRGLAGEGYEQYF. The CDR3 DNA is TGTGCCACCAGCCGGGGACTAGCGGGAGAGGGATACGAGCAGTACTTC.

The chain recombines TRBV5-1 with TRBJ2-5; 7 nucleotides agree with TRBD1. The V gene end was trimmed by 4 bases and the J gene end by 2 bases; junction bases not matched to a gene: 5. CDR3 length: 14 residues. The V gene's germline CDR1 is SGHRS and CDR2 YFSETQ. The CDR3 nucleotides are TGCGCCAGCAGCCGGACAGGCCTACAAGAGACCCAGTACTTC. Translated: CASSRTGLQETQYF.

CDR3 protein: CATMTGSSYEQYF. CDR3 DNA: TGTGCCACCATGACAGGGAGCTCCTACGAGCAGTACTTC. The chain has TRBV7-9 and TRBJ2-7; 7 bases agree with TRBD1. Losses at the gene ends were 10 bases for V and 0 bases for J; bases not matched to a gene: 6. The germline gives CDR1 SEHNR, CDR2 FQNEAQ (reference sequence). CDR3 length: 13 residues. Full variable domain (rest looked up from reference TRBV7-9 and TRBJ2-7): DTGVSQNPRHKITKRGQNVTFRCDPISEHNRLYWYRQTLGQGPEFLTYFQNEAQLEKSRLLSDRFSAERPKGSFSTLEIQRTEQGDSAMYLCATMTGSSYEQYFGPGTRLTVT.

V gene TRBV2 combines with J gene TRBJ1-1; D is undetermined. The V end was cut by 4 bases, the J end by 0 bases, with 9 bases between. Germline CDR1 reads SNHLY; CDR2 reads FYNNEI. The CDR3 runs to 14 residues. The CDR3 loop reads CASSVPGLNTEAFF. CDR3 nucleotides: TGTGCCAGCAGTGTCCCGGGTCTGAACACTGAAGCTTTCTTT.

V gene TRBV19 combines with J gene TRBJ1-5; 8 bases map to TRBD1. The CDR3 covers 16 residues. Germline V gives CDR1 LNHDA, CDR2 SQIVND (reference sequence). Trimming at V came to 5 bases and at J to 1 base, leaving 7 bases not matched to a gene. The CDR3 spells CASSSRGQVSNQPQHF. The CDR3 region has the DNA TGTGCCAGTAGTTCCAGGGGGCAGGTAAGCAATCAGCCCCAGCATTTT.

The V and J genes are TRBV6-1 and TRBJ2-7; maybe TRBD1 (6 bases). Germline CDR1 reads MNHNS; CDR2 reads SASEGT. Trimming shortened V by 7 bases and J by 3 bases, and 13 bases separated the two germline ends. This CDR3 has 13 amino acids. CDR3: CASNRQVGYEQYF. The DNA for the CDR3 is TGTGCCAGCAACAGACAGGTTGGCTACGAGCAGTACTTC.

The V call is TRBV7-6, the J call TRBJ2-2, with a weak D call TRBD1 (5 bases). V was pared by 5 bases and J by 4 bases, with 14 bases between. This CDR3 is 15 amino acids long. Germline assignment: CDR1 SGHVS and CDR2 FNYEAQ. The CDR3 bases are TGTGCCAGCAGCCACCCAGGGATACGCACCGGGGAGCTGTTTTTT. It codes for CASSHPGIRTGELFF.

The chain is built from TRBV19 and TRBJ2-3; 12 bases are shared with TRBD2. Germline CDR1 LNHDA, CDR2 SQIVND (reference sequence). The CDR3 totals 16 residues. After removal of 6 bases from V and 3 bases from J, the junction contained 7 bases not matched to a gene. This CDR3 is CASRRSGTSGTDTQYF. The CDR3 DNA sequence: TGTGCCAGTAGAAGATCCGGGACTAGCGGGACAGATACGCAGTATTTT.

The V and J genes are TRBV14 and TRBJ1-4; D is ambiguous. V was pared by 4 bases and J by 8 bases, with 17 bases between. CDR3 size: 15 residues. Per the germline V gene, CDR1 is SGHDN and CDR2 is FVKESK. CDR3 region: CASSRKVSLREKLFF. CDR3 bases: TGTGCCAGCAGCCGCAAGGTATCCCTCAGGGAAAAACTGTTTTTT.

The rearrangement links TRBV11-2 to TRBJ2-1, with 10 bases that match TRBD2. The CDR3 has 15 amino acids. The junction had 9 bases not matched to a gene; V was cut back by 0 bases and J by 13 bases. In germline, CDR1 is SGHAT, CDR2 FQNNGV. The CDR3 sequence: CASSLDSGRRSLQFF. The CDR3 DNA follows: TGTGCCAGCAGCTTAGATAGCGGGAGGCGTTCTTTACAGTTCTTC.

The chain has TRBV10-2 and TRBJ2-7; TRBD1 is a possible D gene (6 bases). The CDR3 covers 14 residues. V gave up 2 bases and J gave up 3 bases, with 11 bases separating them. Per the germline V gene, CDR1 is WSHSY and CDR2 is SAAADI. The CDR3 sequence is CASSEGQFIYEQYF. The CDR3 nucleotides are TGCGCCAGCAGTGAGGGACAGTTTATCTACGAGCAGTACTTC.

This rearrangement joins TRBV15 to TRBJ2-7; the match to TRBD2 covers 8 bases. The germline CDR1 and CDR2 sequences are LNHNV and YYDKDF (reference sequence). The ends lost 1 base at V and 2 bases at J; junction bases unmatched: 1. CDR3 size: 14 residues. The CDR3 region has the DNA TGTGCCACCAGCAGAGGCGGGGGGACCTACGAGCAGTACTTC. The encoded protein is CATSRGGGTYEQYF.

The chain couples TRBV7-8 to TRBJ2-7; 7 bases are a match to TRBD2. The CDR3 runs to 14 residues. CDR1 SGHVS and CDR2 FQNEAQ come from the germline V gene. V dropped 9 bases and J dropped 6; count of bases not matched to a gene: 14. The CDR3 sequence: CASILGTTPREQYF. In DNA, the CDR3 is TGTGCCAGTATCCTCGGGACTACGCCCCGCGAGCAGTACTTC. The variable domain in full, with the rest retrieved from reference TRBV7-8 and TRBJ2-7, is GAGVSQSPRYKVAKRGQDVALRCDPISGHVSLFWYQQALGQGPEFLTYFQNEAQLDKSGLPSDRFFAERPEGSVSTLKIQRTQQEDSAVYLCASILGTTPREQYFGPGTRLTVT.

Here the CDR3 DNA reads TGTGCCAGTAGTATGGGGCTAGCGGGGCTTAATGAGCAGTTCTTC. Protein sequence: CASSMGLAGLNEQFF. The chain recombines TRBV19 with TRBJ2-1; 9 positions match TRBD2. After removal of 3 bases from V and 7 bases from J, the junction contained 7 bases not matched to a gene. The CDR3 is 15 amino acids. Germline CDR1 and CDR2: LNHDA and SQIVND (reference sequence).

V gene TRBV7-9 combines with J gene TRBJ2-1; D might be TRBD2 (6 bases). The V gene lost 1 base and the J gene lost 10 bases, with 11 bases spanning the gap. The CDR3 spans 13 residues. Germline V gene data show CDR1 as SEHNR and CDR2 as FQNEAQ (reference sequence). The CDR3 is CASSLGVRGEQFF. CDR3 DNA sequence: TGTGCCAGCAGCTTAGGGGTACGGGGGGAGCAGTTCTTC.

The rearrangement joins TRBV5-5 to TRBJ2-2; weak D call: TRBD2 (7 bases). CDR3 size: 16 residues. Germline V gene lookup returns CDR1 SGHKS and CDR2 YYEKEE (reference sequence). V was cut by 6 bases and J by 6 bases, with 21 bases left in between. CDR3 DNA sequence: TGTGCCAGCAAAGGGCGGGGGCGGGACGGCGCCGGGGAGCTGTTTTTT. It codes for CASKGRGRDGAGELFF.

This chain joins TRBV7-2 and TRBJ1-1, with D uncertain. Germline loops: CDR1 SGHTA, CDR2 FQGNSA. This CDR3 has 14 amino acids. Trimming removed 5 bases at V and 0 bases at J, with 10 bases between. Written as DNA, the CDR3 is TGTGCCAGCAGCCACAGAGTAATGAACACTGAAGCTTTCTTT. This gives the protein CASSHRVMNTEAFF.

The chain employs TRBV25-1 and TRBJ1-3, with a weak D call TRBD1 (6 bases). The V gene lost 7 bases and the J gene lost 0 bases, with 16 bases spanning the gap. The CDR3 extends over 16 amino acids. Germline lookup yields CDR1 MGHDK and CDR2 SYGVNS. The CDR3 DNA is TGTGCCAGCATGGGGCCGGGGGGGCACTCTGGAAACACCATATATTTT. Its protein product is CASMGPGGHSGNTIYF.

The chain joins TRBV5-4 to TRBJ1-4; TRBD1 matches at 7 bases. J lost 3 bases, V lost 4 bases, and 0 bases had no gene match. CDR3 length: 13 amino acids. Germline V gene sequence: CDR1 SGHNT, CDR2 YYREEE (reference sequence). The CDR3 sequence is CASSDRANEKLFF. CDR3 nucleotides: TGTGCCAGCAGCGACAGGGCTAATGAAAAACTGTTTTTT. The variable domain in full, with the rest retrieved from reference TRBV5-4 and TRBJ1-4, is ETGVTQSPTHLIKTRGQQVTLRCSSQSGHNTVSWYQQALGQGPQFIFQYYREEENGRGNFPPRFSGLQFPNYSSELNVNALELDDSALYLCASSDRANEKLFFGSGTQLSVL.